The 29 T cell receptor beta chains reported below all come from one sample, sequenced in a study of T cell responses to AZD1222 COVID-19 vaccine. TCRdb's table, derived via immunoSEQ multiplex PCR, lists solely in-frame clones and lacks some. The table shows about 83,000 clones, with roughly 88% occurring only once. The specimen was peripheral blood, collected on day 0 of MenACWY control vaccination. These receptors all come from an adult in good health.

This chain connects TRBV28 to TRBJ2-7, with D perhaps matching TRBD1 or TRBD2 (5 bases each). Judging by the DNA end, TRBJ2-1 fits better; the J call may be wrong. This CDR3 is 11 amino acids long. The germline gives CDR1 MDHEN, CDR2 SYDVKM. CDR3 amino acids: CASSTTGTQFF. The CDR3 DNA sequence: TGTGCCAGCAGTACCACCGGGACCCAGTTCTTC.

The rearrangement links TRBV27 to TRBJ1-2; D gene ambiguous. Germline CDR1 is MNHEY and CDR2 is SMNVEV (reference sequence). The V gene lost 0 bases and the J gene lost 8 bases, with 22 bases spanning the gap. The CDR3 runs 17 residues. CDR3 DNA sequence: TGTGCCAGCAGTTTATCGATACAAGTTTCAGGCGTGAAGGGCTACACCTTC. Protein sequence: CASSLSIQVSGVKGYTF.

The chain has TRBV5-4 and TRBJ1-2, with D perhaps matching TRBD1 (5 bases). The germline CDR1 and CDR2 sequences are SGHNT and YYREEE (reference sequence). Trimming removed 4 bases at V and 5 bases at J, with 12 bases between. The CDR3 extends over 13 amino acids. The CDR3 region has the DNA TGTGCCAGCAGCCAGACAGACGAATATGGCTACACCTTC. It translates to CASSQTDEYGYTF.

This clone was observed once. The J gene is TRBJ2-2, the V gene TRBV7-9; D gene unclear. The V end lost 3 bases, the J end lost 6 bases, and 5 bases lay between the germline ends. The CDR3 sequence is 12 residues long. Germline values: CDR1 SEHNR, CDR2 FQNEAQ (reference sequence). Here the CDR3 DNA reads TGTGCCAGCAGCTTTATTGCCGGGGAGCTGTTTTTT. Translation: CASSFIAGELFF.

The chain has TRBV3-1 (or the pseudogene TRBV3-2) and TRBJ1-2, with 7 bases lining up with TRBD1. The germline V gene has CDR1 LGHDT and CDR2 YNNKEL (reference sequence). Losses at the gene ends were 3 bases for V and 7 bases for J; bases not matched to a gene: 11. The CDR3 has 15 residues. CDR3 loop: CASSHRSQGIGGYTF. For the CDR3, the DNA is TGTGCCAGCAGCCATAGGTCACAGGGGATCGGTGGCTACACCTTC.

This chain uses TRBV6-5 with TRBJ2-7; D perhaps matches TRBD1 (7 bases). There are 15 residues in the CDR3. V was pared by 2 bases and J by 0 bases, with 11 bases between. Germline V gives CDR1 MNHEY, CDR2 SVGAGI. The DNA for the CDR3 is TGTGCCAGCAGTTACGCGCAGGGGGGCTCCTACGAGCAGTACTTC. It encodes CASSYAQGGSYEQYF.

V and J are TRBV6-5 and TRBJ2-7; 7 bases are shared with TRBD1. This CDR3 spans 15 amino acids. Germline values: CDR1 MNHEY, CDR2 SVGAGI. The V gene end was trimmed by 0 bases and the J gene end by 3 bases; junction bases not matched to a gene: 5. CDR3 nucleotides: TGTGCCAGCAGTTACTCGATGGGACAGAACTACGAGCAGTACTTC. Its translation: CASSYSMGQNYEQYF.

This chain connects TRBV12-5 to TRBJ1-1; TRBD1 matches 7 bases. Per germline, CDR1 LGHNT and CDR2 FRNRAP. The trim removed 3 bases at V and 0 bases at J, leaving 13 bases unmatched. The CDR3 spans 18 residues. The DNA of the CDR3 is TGTGCTAGTGGTTTCACAAGTACTATGGGACAGTTGAACACTGAAGCTTTCTTT. Its protein product is CASGFTSTMGQLNTEAFF.

The V and J genes are TRBV29-1 and TRBJ2-3; D is unresolved. The CDR3 has 12 amino acids. Trimming shortened V by 2 bases and J by 3 bases, and 6 bases separated the two germline ends. Germline CDR1 reads SQVTM; CDR2 reads ANQGSEA. The CDR3 loop reads CSVESPTDTQYF. CDR3 DNA sequence: TGCAGCGTTGAATCCCCGACAGATACGCAGTATTTT.

This clone was seen just once. This sequence joins TRBV4-1 and TRBJ1-2; no reliable D call. Germline V gene data show CDR1 as MGHRA and CDR2 as YSYEKL. The V and J ends lost 0 bases and 4 bases respectively, with 6 bases between them. The CDR3 covers 13 residues. The CDR3 DNA follows: TGCGCCAGCAGCCAAGAAGGCCTCTATGGCTACACCTTC. Translating gives CASSQEGLYGYTF.

This sequence joins TRBV28 and TRBJ2-7; 9 bases match TRBD2. Germline lookup yields CDR1 MDHEN and CDR2 SYDVKM. The V and J ends lost 4 bases and 5 bases, in that order; junction bases with no gene match: 12. This CDR3 is 16 amino acids long. This CDR3 is CASSSYSGRVKDEQYF. As DNA, the CDR3 is TGTGCCAGCAGTTCCTATAGCGGGAGAGTAAAAGACGAGCAGTACTTC.

The chain is built from TRBV7-9 and TRBJ1-1, with D hard to call. Germline CDR1 reads SEHNR; CDR2 reads FQNEAQ (reference sequence). V shed 4 bases and J shed 4 bases, with 10 bases lying between them. The CDR3 runs 13 residues. The CDR3 is CASSYPPGTEAFF. CDR3 nucleotides: TGTGCCAGCAGCTACCCACCGGGCACTGAAGCTTTCTTT.

V is TRBV7-2 and J is TRBJ2-1; maybe TRBD1 (6 bases). Per the germline V gene, CDR1 is SGHTA and CDR2 is FQGNSA. Trimming took 5 bases from V and 1 from J, leaving 12 bases between them. The CDR3 consists of 15 residues. The DNA of the CDR3 is TGTGCCAGCAGCCCCAGGGGTGGGTCCTACAATGAGCAGTTCTTC. This sequence encodes CASSPRGGSYNEQFF.

The chain is built from TRBV9 and TRBJ2-1; D might be TRBD2 (6 bases). Trimming took 5 bases from V and 5 from J, leaving 17 bases between them. The CDR3 is 15 residues long. The germline V gene has CDR1 SGDLS and CDR2 YYNGEE. The CDR3 sequence: CASSARDWGDNEQFF. The CDR3 DNA sequence: TGTGCCAGCAGTGCCCGGGACTGGGGGGACAATGAGCAGTTCTTC.

The gene calls are TRBV2 and TRBJ1-5; D is uncertain. Germline values: CDR1 SNHLY, CDR2 FYNNEI. The length of the CDR3 is 13 residues. V lost 1 base, J lost 0 bases, and 1 base lay in between. CDR3 loop: CASSEGSNQPQHF. The CDR3 DNA is TGTGCCAGCAGTGAAGGTAGCAATCAGCCCCAGCATTTT.

The chain combines TRBV11-2 with TRBJ2-5; tentative D call: TRBD2 (6 bases). This CDR3 is built from 12 residues. CDR1 is SGHAT, CDR2 FQNNGV, per germline. The V end lost 6 bases, the J end lost 9 bases, and 14 bases lay between the germline ends. CDR3 sequence: CASRAEGRSQYF. The DNA for the CDR3 is TGTGCCAGCAGGGCGGAGGGGAGGTCCCAGTACTTC.

CDR3 amino acids: CATSVGAHSYEQYF. The CDR3 bases are TGTGCCACCAGTGTTGGGGCCCACTCCTACGAGCAGTACTTC. V gene TRBV24-1 combines with J gene TRBJ2-7; D may be TRBD1 (5 bases). V dropped 5 bases and J dropped 0 bases, with 10 bases sitting between them. This CDR3 is built from 14 residues. CDR1 is KGHDR, CDR2 SFDVKD, per germline.

The genes are TRBV18 and TRBJ1-2; D call uncertain. V gave up 1 base and J gave up 4 bases, with 10 bases separating them. CDR1 is KGHSH, CDR2 LQKENI, per germline. This CDR3 region has 14 residues. The CDR3: CASSPRETLYGYTF. The CDR3, as DNA: TGTGCCAGCTCACCACGGGAGACGCTCTATGGCTACACCTTC.

V usage is TRBV6-5 and J usage is TRBJ2-7; D gene uncertain. This CDR3 comprises 12 residues. CDR1 MNHEY and CDR2 SVGAGI come from the germline V gene. The V end was cut by 5 bases, the J end by 1 base, with 6 bases between. For the CDR3, the DNA is TGTGCCAGCAGTCCGACGTCCTACGAGCAGTACTTC. Translated, it gives CASSPTSYEQYF.

The chain is built from TRBV5-5 and TRBJ1-3; no clear D. V was pared by 0 bases and J by 1 base, with 5 bases between. Germline CDR1 reads SGHKS; CDR2 reads YYEKEE (reference sequence). The CDR3 runs to 14 residues. The CDR3: CASSLAGSGNTIYF. In nucleotides, the CDR3 is TGTGCCAGCAGCTTGGCGGGTTCTGGAAACACCATATATTTT.

This clone came up a few times. The chain carries TRBV5-1 and TRBJ2-7, with D possibly called TRBD1 or TRBD2 (5 bases each). The CDR3 is made up of 13 amino acids. Germline values: CDR1 SGHRS, CDR2 YFSETQ. With 2 bases removed from V and 3 bases from J, the gap between germline ends came to 9 bases. This chain's CDR3 is CASSFEGLYEQYF. CDR3 in DNA: TGCGCCAGCAGCTTCGAGGGGCTCTACGAGCAGTACTTC.

The chain is built from TRBV24-1 and TRBJ2-3; weak D call: TRBD1 (7 bases). The V gene's germline CDR1 is KGHDR and CDR2 SFDVKD. The CDR3 covers 18 residues. The V gene lost 4 bases and the J gene lost 5 bases, with 24 bases spanning the gap. The CDR3 DNA sequence: TGTGCCACCAGTGAGAGAAGGGGACTCTCTCAGGGGGGAGATACGCAGTATTTT. Protein: CATSERRGLSQGGDTQYF.

The J gene is TRBJ2-1, the V gene TRBV6-2 or TRBV6-3, with D possibly being TRBD1 or TRBD2 (5 bases each). The V gene lost 2 bases and the J gene lost 12 bases, with 14 bases spanning the gap. The CDR3 extends over 13 amino acids. Germline V gene data show CDR1 as MNHEY and CDR2 as SVGEGT. The CDR3 loop is CASSYGTGSPQFF. The CDR3 region has the DNA TGTGCCAGCAGTTACGGGACGGGATCACCGCAGTTCTTC.

The rearrangement uses TRBV3-1 (or the pseudogene TRBV3-2) and TRBJ2-3, with TRBD2 matching over 8 bases. The germline gives CDR1 LGHDT, CDR2 YNNKEL (reference sequence). The ends lost 4 bases at V and 4 bases at J; junction bases unmatched: 7. The CDR3 covers 15 residues. This CDR3 reads CASSREGLGADTQYF. In nucleotides, the CDR3 is TGTGCCAGCAGCCGAGAGGGACTAGGGGCAGATACGCAGTATTTT.

The chain is built from TRBV6-5 and TRBJ1-3; D not certain. The CDR3 is made up of 15 amino acids. V was shortened by 4 bases and J by 0 bases, with 10 bases between the two germline ends. Germline CDR1 MNHEY, CDR2 SVGAGI. For the CDR3, the DNA is TGTGCCAGCAGTTTCAACAGAGGCTCTGGAAACACCATATATTTT. It yields the protein CASSFNRGSGNTIYF.

This chain connects TRBV19 to TRBJ1-5; D remains ambiguous. V lost 7 bases to trimming and J lost 4 bases, with 14 bases between them. The CDR3 covers 14 residues. Germline CDR1 LNHDA, CDR2 SQIVND (reference sequence). CDR3: CASTLTSRNQPQHF. CDR3 DNA: TGTGCCAGTACCCTCACCTCACGTAATCAGCCCCAGCATTTT.

The chain employs TRBV7-8 and TRBJ1-4, with a possible D match to TRBD1 (6 bases). This CDR3 contains 16 residues. Germline V lookup: CDR1 SGHVS, CDR2 FQNEAQ. Trimming removed 2 bases from V and 6 bases from J, with 16 bases in between. The CDR3 DNA sequence: TGTGCCAGCAGCTTATATCTGGGGGCCATGGATGAAAAACTGTTTTTT. Translated: CASSLYLGAMDEKLFF. Together with reference TRBV7-8 and TRBJ1-4, the CDR3 gives the full variable domain: GAGVSQSPRYKVAKRGQDVALRCDPISGHVSLFWYQQALGQGPEFLTYFQNEAQLDKSGLPSDRFFAERPEGSVSTLKIQRTQQEDSAVYLCASSLYLGAMDEKLFFGSGTQLSVL.

V is TRBV11-2 and J is TRBJ1-2; D ambiguous. This CDR3 contains 14 residues. Trimming shortened V by 4 bases and J by 8 bases, and 17 bases separated the two germline ends. Germline V CDR1 and CDR2: SGHAT, FQNNGV. CDR3 protein: CASSSSVLGSGYTF. Here the CDR3 DNA reads TGTGCCAGCAGCTCCTCCGTGTTAGGGTCCGGCTACACCTTC.

The chain combines TRBV7-9 with TRBJ2-3, with a weak D call TRBD2 (6 bases). Trimming removed 4 bases at V and 2 bases at J, with 13 bases between. This CDR3 region has 15 residues. From germline, CDR1 is SEHNR and CDR2 FQNEAQ (reference sequence). The CDR3 nucleotides read TGTGCCAGCAGCTCAACCGGGACTCACACAGATACGCAGTATTTT. Translated, it gives CASSSTGTHTDTQYF.